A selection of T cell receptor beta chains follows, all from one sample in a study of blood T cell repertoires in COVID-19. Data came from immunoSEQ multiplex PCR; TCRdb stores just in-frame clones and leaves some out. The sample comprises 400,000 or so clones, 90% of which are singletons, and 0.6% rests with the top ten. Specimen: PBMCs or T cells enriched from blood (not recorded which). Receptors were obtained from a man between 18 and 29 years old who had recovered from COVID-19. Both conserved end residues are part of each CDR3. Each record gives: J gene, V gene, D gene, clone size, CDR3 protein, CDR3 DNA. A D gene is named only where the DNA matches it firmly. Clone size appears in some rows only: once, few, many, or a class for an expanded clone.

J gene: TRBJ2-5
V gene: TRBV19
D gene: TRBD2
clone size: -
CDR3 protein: CASSRLEWQGGRKTQYF
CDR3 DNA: TGTGCCAGTAGTAGGCTCGAGTGGCAGGGAGGGAGAAAGACCCAGTACTTC

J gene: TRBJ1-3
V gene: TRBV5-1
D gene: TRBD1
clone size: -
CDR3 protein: CASSPGGPGNTIYF
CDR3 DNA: TGCGCCAGCAGCCCAGGGGGCCCTGGAAACACCATATATTTT

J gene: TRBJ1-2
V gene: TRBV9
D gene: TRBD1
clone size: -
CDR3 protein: CASSVGDRGRDGYTF
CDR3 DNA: TGTGCCAGCAGCGTAGGGGACAGGGGGCGGGATGGCTACACCTTC

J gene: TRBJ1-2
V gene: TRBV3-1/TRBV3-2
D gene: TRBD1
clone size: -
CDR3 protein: CASSLGQGRGYTF
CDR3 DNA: TGTGCCAGCAGCCTTGGACAGGGCCGTGGCTACACCTTC

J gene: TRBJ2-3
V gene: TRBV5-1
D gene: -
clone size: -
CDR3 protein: CASSSFTDTQYF
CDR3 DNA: TGCGCCAGCAGCTCATTCACAGATACGCAGTATTTT

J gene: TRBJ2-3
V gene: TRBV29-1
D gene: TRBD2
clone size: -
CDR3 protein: CSGRTSGGTDTQYF
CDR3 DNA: TGCAGCGGAAGGACTAGCGGCGGCACAGATACGCAGTATTTT

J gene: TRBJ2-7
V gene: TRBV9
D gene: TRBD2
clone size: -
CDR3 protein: CASSVAGGNYEQYF
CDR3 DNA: TGTGCCAGCAGCGTAGCGGGAGGCAACTACGAGCAGTACTTC

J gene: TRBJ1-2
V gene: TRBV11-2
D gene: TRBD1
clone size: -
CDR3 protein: CASSLGQGAYGYTF
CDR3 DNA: TGTGCCAGCAGCCTAGGACAGGGGGCATATGGCTACACCTTC

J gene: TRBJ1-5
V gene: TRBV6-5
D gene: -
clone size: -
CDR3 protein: CASTPPGSNQPQHF
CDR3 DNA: TGTGCCAGCACGCCCCCGGGGAGCAATCAGCCCCAGCATTTT

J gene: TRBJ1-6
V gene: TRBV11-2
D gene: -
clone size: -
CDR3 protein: CASSLFRGGNSPLHF
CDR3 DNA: TGTGCCAGCAGCTTGTTCCGAGGGGGAAATTCACCCCTCCACTTT

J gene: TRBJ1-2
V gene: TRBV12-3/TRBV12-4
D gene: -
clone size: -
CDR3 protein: CASSLAGGYGYTF
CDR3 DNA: TGTGCCAGCAGTTTAGCAGGGGGCTATGGCTACACCTTC

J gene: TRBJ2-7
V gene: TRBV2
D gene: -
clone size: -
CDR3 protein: CASKRDSPRYEQYF
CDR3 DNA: TGTGCCAGCAAAAGGGACTCTCCTCGTTACGAGCAGTACTTC

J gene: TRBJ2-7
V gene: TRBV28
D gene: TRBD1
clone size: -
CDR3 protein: CASSPGQAPHEQYF
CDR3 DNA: TGTGCCAGCAGCCCAGGACAGGCTCCACACGAGCAGTACTTC

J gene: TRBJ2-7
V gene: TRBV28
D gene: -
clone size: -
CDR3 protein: CASSLSRSDMFEQYF
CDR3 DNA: TGTGCCAGCAGCCTCTCCAGGTCGGACATGTTCGAGCAGTACTTC

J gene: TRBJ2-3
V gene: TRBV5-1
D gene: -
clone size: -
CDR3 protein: CASSPGLGTDTQYF
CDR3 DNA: TGCGCCAGCAGCCCCGGACTGGGCACAGATACGCAGTATTTT

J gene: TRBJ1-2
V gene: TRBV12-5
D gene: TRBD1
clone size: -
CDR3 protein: CASGLETGGRGKLGYGYTF
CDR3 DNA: TGTGCTAGTGGTTTGGAGACAGGGGGCCGAGGGAAACTTGGCTATGGCTACACCTTC

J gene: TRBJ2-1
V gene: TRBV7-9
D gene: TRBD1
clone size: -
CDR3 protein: CASSLTRGLNEQFF
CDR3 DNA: TGTGCCAGCAGCTTAACTAGGGGGCTCAATGAGCAGTTCTTC

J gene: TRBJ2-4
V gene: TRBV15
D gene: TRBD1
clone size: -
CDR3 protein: CATSSRDRSKNIQYF
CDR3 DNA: TGTGCCACCAGCTCCCGGGACAGGAGTAAAAACATTCAGTACTTC

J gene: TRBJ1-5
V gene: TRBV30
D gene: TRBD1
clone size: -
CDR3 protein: CAWRIGTGNQPQHF
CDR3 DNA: TGTGCCTGGCGGATCGGGACAGGAAATCAGCCCCAGCATTTT

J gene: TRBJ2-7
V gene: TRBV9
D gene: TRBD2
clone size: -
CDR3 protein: CASSVRGSIDEQYF
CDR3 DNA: TGTGCCAGCAGCGTACGCGGGAGTATCGACGAGCAGTACTTC

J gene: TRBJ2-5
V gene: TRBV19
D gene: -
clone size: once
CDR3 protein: CASSISEGGTQYF
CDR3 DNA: TGTGCCAGTAGTATATCGGAGGGAGGGACCCAGTACTTC

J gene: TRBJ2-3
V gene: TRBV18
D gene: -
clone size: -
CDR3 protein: CASSPQGVTSTDTQYF
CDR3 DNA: TGTGCCAGCTCACCACAGGGGGTCACGTCCACAGATACGCAGTATTTT

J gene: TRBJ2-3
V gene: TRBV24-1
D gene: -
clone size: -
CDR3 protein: CATSDLAARTDTQYF
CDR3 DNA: TGTGCCACCAGTGATTTAGCCGCTCGCACAGATACGCAGTATTTT

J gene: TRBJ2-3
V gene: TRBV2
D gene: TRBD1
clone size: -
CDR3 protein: CASGQGTDTQYF
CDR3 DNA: TGTGCCAGTGGACAGGGGACAGATACGCAGTATTTT

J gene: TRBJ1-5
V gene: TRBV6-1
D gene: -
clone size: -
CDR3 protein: CASSEAVRRLQPQHF
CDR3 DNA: TGTGCCAGCAGTGAAGCTGTTAGGCGACTTCAGCCCCAGCATTTT

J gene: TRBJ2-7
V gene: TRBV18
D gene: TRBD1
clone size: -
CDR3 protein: CASSHGQADAYEQYF
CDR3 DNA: TGTGCCAGCTCACACGGACAGGCTGATGCCTACGAGCAGTACTTC

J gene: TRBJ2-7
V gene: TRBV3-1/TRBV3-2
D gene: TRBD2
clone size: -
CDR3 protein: CASSQAQGGGYPYEQYF
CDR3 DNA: TGTGCCAGCAGCCAAGCCCAGGGCGGGGGGTACCCCTACGAGCAGTACTTC

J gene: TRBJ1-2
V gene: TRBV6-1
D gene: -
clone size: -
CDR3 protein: CASSESAGNYGYTF
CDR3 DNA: TGTGCCAGCAGTGAATCGGCAGGGAACTATGGCTACACCTTC

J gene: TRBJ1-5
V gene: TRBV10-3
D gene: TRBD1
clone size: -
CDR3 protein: CAIRGDRPNQPQHF
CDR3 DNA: TGTGCCATCAGGGGGGACAGGCCCAATCAGCCCCAGCATTTT

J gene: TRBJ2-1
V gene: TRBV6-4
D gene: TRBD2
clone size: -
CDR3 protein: CASSVTGTSGSNEQFF
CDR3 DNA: TGTGCCAGCAGTGTAACCGGGACTAGCGGGAGCAATGAGCAGTTCTTC

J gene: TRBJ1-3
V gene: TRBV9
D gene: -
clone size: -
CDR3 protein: CASSVQGKGNTIYF
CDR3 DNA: TGTGCCAGCAGCGTCCAGGGGAAGGGAAACACCATATATTTT

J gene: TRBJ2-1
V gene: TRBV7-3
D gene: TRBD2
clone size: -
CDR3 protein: CASSLNGGGPSQFF
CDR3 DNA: TGTGCCAGCAGCCTCAATGGGGGAGGGCCCTCCCAGTTCTTC

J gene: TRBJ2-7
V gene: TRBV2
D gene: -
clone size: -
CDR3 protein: CASSARTDYEQYF
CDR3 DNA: TGTGCCAGCAGTGCAAGGACAGACTACGAGCAGTACTTC

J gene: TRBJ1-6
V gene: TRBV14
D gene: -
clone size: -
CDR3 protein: CASSQRGTPNSPLHF
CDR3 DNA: TGTGCCAGCAGCCAAAGGGGAACCCCTAATTCACCCCTCCACTTT

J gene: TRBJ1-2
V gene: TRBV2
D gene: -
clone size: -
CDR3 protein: CASSDQGPYGYTF
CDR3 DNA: TGTGCCAGCAGTGACCAGGGGCCCTATGGCTACACCTTC

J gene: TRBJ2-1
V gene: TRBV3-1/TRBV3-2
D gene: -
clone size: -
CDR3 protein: CASSQDRGRQGGNNEQFF
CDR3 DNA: TGTGCCAGCAGCCAAGACCGAGGGAGGCAGGGGGGAAACAATGAGCAGTTCTTC

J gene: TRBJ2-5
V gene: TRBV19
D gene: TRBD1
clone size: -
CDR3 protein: CASKADRGNTQYF
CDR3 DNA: TGTGCCAGTAAGGCAGACAGGGGGAATACCCAGTACTTC

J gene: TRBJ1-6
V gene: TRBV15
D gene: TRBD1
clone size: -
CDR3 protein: CATGTVNSPLHF
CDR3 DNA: TGTGCCACCGGGACAGTGAATTCACCCCTCCACTTT

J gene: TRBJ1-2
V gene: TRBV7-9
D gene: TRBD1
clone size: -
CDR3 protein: CASIGAQGAQGYTF
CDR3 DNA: TGTGCCAGCATAGGGGCACAGGGGGCTCAGGGCTACACCTTC

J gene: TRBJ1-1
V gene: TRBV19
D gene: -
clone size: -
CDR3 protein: CASSPQGNTEAFF
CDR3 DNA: TGTGCCAGTAGCCCTCAGGGGAACACTGAAGCTTTCTTT

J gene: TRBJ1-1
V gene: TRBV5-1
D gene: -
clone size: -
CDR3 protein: CASSFESGLNTEAFF
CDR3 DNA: TGCGCCAGCAGCTTCGAATCAGGGTTAAACACTGAAGCTTTCTTT